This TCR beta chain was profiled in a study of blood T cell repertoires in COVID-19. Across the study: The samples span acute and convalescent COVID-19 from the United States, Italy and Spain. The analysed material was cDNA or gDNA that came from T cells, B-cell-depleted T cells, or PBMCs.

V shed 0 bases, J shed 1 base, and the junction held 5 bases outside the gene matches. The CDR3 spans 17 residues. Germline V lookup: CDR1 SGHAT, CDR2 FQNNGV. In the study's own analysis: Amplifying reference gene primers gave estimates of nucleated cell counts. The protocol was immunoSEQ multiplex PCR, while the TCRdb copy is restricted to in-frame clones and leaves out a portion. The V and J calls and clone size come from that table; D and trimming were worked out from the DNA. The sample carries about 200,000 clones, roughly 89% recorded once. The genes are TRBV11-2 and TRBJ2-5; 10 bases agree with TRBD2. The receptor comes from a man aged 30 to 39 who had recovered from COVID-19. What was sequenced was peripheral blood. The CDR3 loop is CASSLDSGGPLQETQYF. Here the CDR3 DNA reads TGTGCCAGCAGCTTAGATAGCGGGGGGCCTCTCCAAGAGACCCAGTACTTC.